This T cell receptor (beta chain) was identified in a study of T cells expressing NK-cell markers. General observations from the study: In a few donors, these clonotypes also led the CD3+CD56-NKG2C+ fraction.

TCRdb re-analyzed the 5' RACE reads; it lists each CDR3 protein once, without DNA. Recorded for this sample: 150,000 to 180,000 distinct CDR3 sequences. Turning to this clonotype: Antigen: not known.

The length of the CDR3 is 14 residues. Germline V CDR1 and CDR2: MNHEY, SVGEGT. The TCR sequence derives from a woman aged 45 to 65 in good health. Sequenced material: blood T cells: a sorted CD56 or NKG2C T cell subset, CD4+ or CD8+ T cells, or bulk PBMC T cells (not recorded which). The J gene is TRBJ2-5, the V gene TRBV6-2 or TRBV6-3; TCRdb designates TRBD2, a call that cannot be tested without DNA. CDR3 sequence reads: CASTPTSLRETQYF.